The sequence of this TCR beta chain was determined in a study of OX40 agonist ivuxolimab in advanced cancers. Study-wide context: An anti-OX40 (CD134) antibody with agonistic activity, ivuxolimab, was administered to patients. Dose-escalation cases comprised hepatocellular carcinoma, melanoma, renal cell or head and neck cancer.

Peripheral blood came from all dose cohorts at three timepoints. CDR3 size: 16 residues. CDR1 and CDR2 from the germline V gene are SGHRS and YFSETQ. The V and J ends lost 3 bases and 1 base respectively, with 15 bases between them. Measured with immunoSEQ multiplex PCR; TCRdb has only the in-frame clones, and not every one. The repertoire includes 80,000 to 100,000 clones, 87% of them detected once, and 0.5% sits in the top ten. This chain links TRBV5-1 with TRBJ2-3, with D possibly matching TRBD2 (7 bases). This sample comprised CD4+ or CD8+ T cells sorted from blood, obtained in a trial of the OX40 agonist ivuxolimab. This clonotype was sampled from an adult with an advanced solid tumor such as melanoma, head and neck, liver or kidney cancer. CDR3 DNA sequence: TGCGCCAGCAGCTCCCGGGGGGCAGGGGGCACAGATACGCAGTATTTT. Its translation: CASSSRGAGGTDTQYF. Full variable domain (outside the CDR3, taken from reference TRBV5-1 and TRBJ2-3): KAGVTQTPRYLIKTRGQQVTLSCSPISGHRSVSWYQQTPGQGLQFLFEYFSETQRNKGNFPGRFSGRQFSNSRSEMNVSTLELGDSALYLCASSSRGAGGTDTQYFGPGTRLTVL.